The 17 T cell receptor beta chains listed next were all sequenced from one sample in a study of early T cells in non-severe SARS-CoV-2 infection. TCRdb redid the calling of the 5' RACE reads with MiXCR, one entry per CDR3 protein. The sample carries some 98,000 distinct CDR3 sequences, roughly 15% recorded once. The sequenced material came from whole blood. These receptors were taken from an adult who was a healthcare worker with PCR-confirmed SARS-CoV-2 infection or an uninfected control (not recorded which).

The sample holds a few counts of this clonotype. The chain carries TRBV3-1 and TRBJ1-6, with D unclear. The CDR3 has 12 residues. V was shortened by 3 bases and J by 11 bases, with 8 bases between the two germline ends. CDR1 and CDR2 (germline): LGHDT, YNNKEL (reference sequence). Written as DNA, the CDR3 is TGTGCCAGCAGCCAGATCAGCACACCCCTCCACTTT. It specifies CASSQISTPLHF.

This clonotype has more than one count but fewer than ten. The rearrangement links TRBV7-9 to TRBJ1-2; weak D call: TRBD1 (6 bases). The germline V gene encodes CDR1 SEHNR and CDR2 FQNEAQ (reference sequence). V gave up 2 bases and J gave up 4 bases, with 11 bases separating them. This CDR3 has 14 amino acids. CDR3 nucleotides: TGTGCCAGCAGCTTAACGACAGGACCCTATGGCTACACCTTC. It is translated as CASSLTTGPYGYTF.

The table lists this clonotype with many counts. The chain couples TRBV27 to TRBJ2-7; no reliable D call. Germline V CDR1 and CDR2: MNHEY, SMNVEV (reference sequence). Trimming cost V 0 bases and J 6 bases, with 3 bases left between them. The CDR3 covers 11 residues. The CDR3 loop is CASSLSGEQYF. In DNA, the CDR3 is TGTGCCAGCAGTTTATCGGGCGAGCAGTACTTC.

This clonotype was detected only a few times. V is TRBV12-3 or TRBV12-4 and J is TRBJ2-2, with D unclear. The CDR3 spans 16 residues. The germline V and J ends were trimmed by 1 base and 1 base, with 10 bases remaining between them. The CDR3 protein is CASSLVALLNTGELFF. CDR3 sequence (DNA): TGTGCCAGCAGTTTAGTGGCGCTTCTGAACACCGGGGAGCTGTTTTTT.

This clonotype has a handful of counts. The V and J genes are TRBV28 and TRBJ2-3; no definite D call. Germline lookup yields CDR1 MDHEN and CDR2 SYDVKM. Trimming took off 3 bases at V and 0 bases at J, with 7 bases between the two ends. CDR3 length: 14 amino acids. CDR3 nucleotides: TGTGCCAGCAGTTTTGGCGGTAGCACAGATACGCAGTATTTT. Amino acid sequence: CASSFGGSTDTQYF. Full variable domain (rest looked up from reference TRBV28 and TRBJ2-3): DVKVTQSSRYLVKRTGEKVFLECVQDMDHENMFWYRQDPGLGLRLIYFSYDVKMKEKGDIPEGYSVSREKKERFSLILESASTNQTSMYLCASSFGGSTDTQYFGPGTRLTVL.

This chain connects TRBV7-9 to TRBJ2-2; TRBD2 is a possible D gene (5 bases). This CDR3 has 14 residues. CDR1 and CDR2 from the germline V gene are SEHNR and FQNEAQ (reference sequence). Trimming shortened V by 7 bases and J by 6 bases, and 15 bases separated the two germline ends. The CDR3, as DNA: TGTGCCAGCACGCCGGATGGGCGGGCCGGGGAGCTGTTTTTT. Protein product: CASTPDGRAGELFF.

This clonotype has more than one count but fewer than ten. CDR3 amino acids: CASSFNGATDTQYF. Written as DNA, the CDR3 is TGTGCCAGCAGTTTTAATGGGGCAACAGATACGCAGTATTTT. The chain has TRBV12-3 or TRBV12-4 and TRBJ2-3; a possible D gene is TRBD1 (5 bases). V lost 3 bases to trimming and J lost 3 bases, with 10 bases between them. CDR3 size: 14 residues.

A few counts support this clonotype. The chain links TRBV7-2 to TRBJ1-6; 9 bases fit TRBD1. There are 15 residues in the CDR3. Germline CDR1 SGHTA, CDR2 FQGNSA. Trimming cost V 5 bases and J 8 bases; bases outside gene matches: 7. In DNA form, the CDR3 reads TGTGCCAGCAGCAAAAACAGGGGGCAATATTCACCCCTCCACTTT. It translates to CASSKNRGQYSPLHF.

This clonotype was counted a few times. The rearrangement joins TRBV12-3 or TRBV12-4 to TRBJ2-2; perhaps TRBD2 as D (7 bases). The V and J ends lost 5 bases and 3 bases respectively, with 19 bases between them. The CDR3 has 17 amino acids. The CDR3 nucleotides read TGTGCCAGCAGTACCTCCGCCGGGGGGCAGTACACCGGGGAGCTGTTTTTT. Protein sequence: CASSTSAGGQYTGELFF.

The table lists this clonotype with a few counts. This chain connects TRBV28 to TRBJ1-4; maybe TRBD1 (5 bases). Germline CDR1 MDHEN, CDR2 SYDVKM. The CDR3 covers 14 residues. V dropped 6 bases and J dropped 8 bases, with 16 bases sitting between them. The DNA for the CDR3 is TGTGCCAGCAGCATAGCGGGGACTATGGAAAAACTGTTTTTT. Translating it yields CASSIAGTMEKLFF. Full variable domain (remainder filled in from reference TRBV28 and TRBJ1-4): DVKVTQSSRYLVKRTGEKVFLECVQDMDHENMFWYRQDPGLGLRLIYFSYDVKMKEKGDIPEGYSVSREKKERFSLILESASTNQTSMYLCASSIAGTMEKLFFGSGTQLSVL.

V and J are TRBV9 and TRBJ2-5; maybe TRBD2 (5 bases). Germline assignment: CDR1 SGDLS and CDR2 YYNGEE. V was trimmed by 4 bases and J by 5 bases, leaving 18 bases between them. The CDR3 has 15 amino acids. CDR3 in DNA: TGTGCCAGCAGCCGTAGCGTAGGTCTTCGGGAGACCCAGTACTTC. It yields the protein CASSRSVGLRETQYF. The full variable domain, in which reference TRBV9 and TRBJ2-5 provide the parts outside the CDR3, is DSGVTQTPKHLITATGQRVTLRCSPRSGDLSVYWYQQSLDQGLQFLIQYYNGEERAKGNILERFSAQQFPDLHSELNLSSLELGDSALYFCASSRSVGLRETQYFGPGTRLLVL.

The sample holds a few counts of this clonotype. CDR3 sequence: CSAPQKGRVYNEQFF. For the CDR3, the DNA is TGCAGTGCTCCCCAAAAGGGCAGGGTCTACAATGAGCAGTTCTTC. The chain uses TRBV20-1 and TRBJ2-1; tentatively, D is TRBD1 (5 bases). The length of the CDR3 is 15 residues. From germline, CDR1 is DFQATT and CDR2 SNEGSKA (reference sequence). V lost 5 bases and J lost 3, with 17 bases in between.

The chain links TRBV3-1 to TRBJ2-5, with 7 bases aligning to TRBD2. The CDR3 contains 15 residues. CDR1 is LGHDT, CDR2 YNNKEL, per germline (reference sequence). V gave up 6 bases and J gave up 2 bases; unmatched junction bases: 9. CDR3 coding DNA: TGTGCCAGCAGGGGGGACTATGAGGGGCAAGAGACCCAGTACTTC. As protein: CASRGDYEGQETQYF.

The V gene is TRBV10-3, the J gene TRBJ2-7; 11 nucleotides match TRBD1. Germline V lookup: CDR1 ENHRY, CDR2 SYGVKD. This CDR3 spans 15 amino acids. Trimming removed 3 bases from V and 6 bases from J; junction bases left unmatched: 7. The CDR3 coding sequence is TGTGCCATCAGTGACCCCGGACAGGGGGCAGTCGAGCAGTACTTC. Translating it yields CAISDPGQGAVEQYF.

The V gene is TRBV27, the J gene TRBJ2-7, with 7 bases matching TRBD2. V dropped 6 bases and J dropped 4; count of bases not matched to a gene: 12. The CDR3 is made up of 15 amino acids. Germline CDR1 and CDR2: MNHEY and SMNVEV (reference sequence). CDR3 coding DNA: TGTGCCAGCAGACTGGCTACGGGGGGAGGGTACGAGCAGTACTTC. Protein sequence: CASRLATGGGYEQYF.

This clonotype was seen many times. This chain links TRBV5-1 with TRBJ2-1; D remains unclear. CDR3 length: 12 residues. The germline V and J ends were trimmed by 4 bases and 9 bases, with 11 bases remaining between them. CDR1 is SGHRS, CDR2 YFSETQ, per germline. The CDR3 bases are TGCGCCAGCAGCCAAAATAGTCGTGAGCAGTTCTTC. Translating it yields CASSQNSREQFF. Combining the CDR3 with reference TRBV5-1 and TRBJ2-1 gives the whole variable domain KAGVTQTPRYLIKTRGQQVTLSCSPISGHRSVSWYQQTPGQGLQFLFEYFSETQRNKGNFPGRFSGRQFSNSRSEMNVSTLELGDSALYLCASSQNSREQFFGPGTRLTVL.

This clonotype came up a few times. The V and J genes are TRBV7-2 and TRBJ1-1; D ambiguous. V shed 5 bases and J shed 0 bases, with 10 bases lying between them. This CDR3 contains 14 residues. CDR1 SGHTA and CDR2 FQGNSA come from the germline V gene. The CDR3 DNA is TGTGCCAGCAGCCCCCAGACTATGAACACTGAAGCTTTCTTT. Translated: CASSPQTMNTEAFF.